This passage covers 30 T cell receptor beta chains from one sample sequenced in a study of blood T cell repertoires in COVID-19. TCRdb keeps only in-frame clones here, not all; method: immunoSEQ multiplex PCR. Seen here are some 210,000 clones, 87% observed once, and the top ten hold 9% to 12%. The sample taken for sequencing was PBMCs or T cells enriched from blood (not recorded which). All receptors derive from a man in his late teens or twenties with acute COVID-19.

The genes are TRBV4-1 and TRBJ1-2; D perhaps matches TRBD1 (6 bases). The ends were cut back, 2 bases at V and 5 bases at J, with 18 bases in the middle. The CDR3 is made up of 16 amino acids. Germline CDR1 and CDR2: MGHRA and YSYEKL. The CDR3 protein is CASSQNPLQGRYGYTF. The DNA for the CDR3 is TGCGCCAGCAGCCAAAATCCACTACAGGGTCGGTATGGCTACACCTTC.

The gene calls are TRBV2 and TRBJ2-5; maybe TRBD2 (6 bases). Trimming pared 7 bases from V and 2 bases from J, leaving 17 bases between. CDR3 length: 15 residues. Germline V gives CDR1 SNHLY, CDR2 FYNNEI. The CDR3 loop is CASKEEIGLQETQYF. The CDR3 DNA follows: TGTGCCAGCAAGGAAGAGATAGGACTACAAGAGACCCAGTACTTC.

The chain combines TRBV11-1 with TRBJ2-3; D gene uncertain. V dropped 3 bases and J dropped 1 base, with 5 bases sitting between them. CDR1 is SGHAT and CDR2 is FQDESV in the germline V gene (reference sequence). CDR3 length: 13 residues. CDR3 protein: CASSFPGTDTQYF. In nucleotides, the CDR3 is TGTGCCAGCAGCTTCCCAGGCACAGATACGCAGTATTTT.

V usage is TRBV12-5 and J usage is TRBJ1-1, with D uncertain. This CDR3 has 16 amino acids. Deletions cut 0 bases from V and 1 base from J, with 12 bases between. Germline CDR1 LGHNT, CDR2 FRNRAP. The CDR3 sequence is CASGLVVGSGNTEAFF. For the CDR3, the DNA is TGTGCTAGTGGTTTGGTGGTGGGGAGTGGGAACACTGAAGCTTTCTTT.

The chain links TRBV2 to TRBJ2-1; no clear D gene. There are 13 residues in the CDR3. Germline CDR1 SNHLY, CDR2 FYNNEI. The ends were cut back, 1 base at V and 8 bases at J, with 9 bases in the middle. The DNA for the CDR3 is TGTGCCAGCAGTGAAGGAGTAGTCGATGAGCAGTTCTTC. It specifies CASSEGVVDEQFF.

The chain links TRBV19 to TRBJ1-1, with no clear D. There are 12 residues in the CDR3. Deletions cut 5 bases from V and 0 bases from J, with 4 bases between. CDR1 and CDR2 (germline): LNHDA, SQIVND (reference sequence). The CDR3 nucleotides read TGTGCCAGTAGTTATCTGAACACTGAAGCTTTCTTT. Its protein product is CASSYLNTEAFF.

This chain joins TRBV3-1 (or the pseudogene TRBV3-2) and TRBJ1-1; TRBD1 matches 12 bases. With V trimmed by 3 bases and J by 1 base, 6 bases remained unmatched. This CDR3 has 17 amino acids. Germline V gene sequence: CDR1 LGHDT, CDR2 YNNKEL (reference sequence). CDR3 loop: CASSHGTGGIGNTEAFF. The DNA of the CDR3 is TGTGCCAGCAGCCACGGGACAGGGGGCATTGGGAACACTGAAGCTTTCTTT.

The chain recombines TRBV4-1 with TRBJ1-2; D gene uncertain. Between the trimmed V and J ends, which lost 0 bases and 0 bases, there was a span of 8 bases. Per the germline V gene, CDR1 is MGHRA and CDR2 is YSYEKL. This CDR3 comprises 15 residues. DNA for the CDR3: TGCGCCAGCAGCCAAGACCCGGGGTCTAACTATGGCTACACCTTC. As protein: CASSQDPGSNYGYTF.

The chain carries TRBV24-1 and TRBJ1-2; D is possibly TRBD1 (5 bases). The ends were cut back, 9 bases at V and 8 bases at J, with 15 bases in the middle. Germline V gene sequence: CDR1 KGHDR, CDR2 SFDVKD. The CDR3 consists of 12 residues. The CDR3 loop is CATRTAGRGYTF. For the CDR3, the DNA is TGTGCCACCCGCACGGCAGGGCGAGGCTACACCTTC.

In its sample, this clone was seen a few times. V gene TRBV6-5 combines with J gene TRBJ1-4; no definite D call. The germline V gene has CDR1 MNHEY and CDR2 SVGAGI. Trimming removed 2 bases from V and 5 bases from J, with 6 bases in between. The CDR3 covers 13 residues. CDR3 nucleotides: TGTGCCAGCAGTTACACCCGGAATGAAAAACTGTTTTTT. It translates to CASSYTRNEKLFF.

The chain links TRBV6-5 to TRBJ1-2; tentatively, D is TRBD1 (6 bases). V was pared by 0 bases and J by 4 bases, with 12 bases between. CDR1 is MNHEY, CDR2 SVGAGI, per germline. This CDR3 is built from 15 residues. The CDR3: CASSYSNRAVYGYTF. CDR3 DNA: TGTGCCAGCAGTTACTCGAACAGGGCGGTCTATGGCTACACCTTC.

The genes are TRBV18 and TRBJ1-2; TRBD1 matches at 8 bases. Germline assignment: CDR1 KGHSH and CDR2 LQKENI. CDR3 length: 17 residues. V was pared by 3 bases and J by 0 bases, with 9 bases of the junction left unmatched. The CDR3 loop reads CASSPSIAGGANYGYTF. DNA for the CDR3: TGTGCCAGCTCACCCTCGATCGCAGGGGGCGCTAACTATGGCTACACCTTC.

This clone was seen only a few times. The J gene is TRBJ1-6, the V gene TRBV19, with 8 nucleotides matching TRBD1. This CDR3 comprises 15 residues. V shed 2 bases, J shed 7 bases, and the junction held 4 bases outside the gene matches. Germline CDR1 and CDR2: LNHDA and SQIVND (reference sequence). The chain's CDR3 is CASSIMGTGNSPLHF. The CDR3 DNA is TGTGCCAGTAGTATAATGGGGACAGGAAATTCACCCCTCCACTTT.

J is TRBJ2-7 and V is TRBV4-2; 7 positions match TRBD2. This CDR3 has 16 residues. The V segment lost 3 bases and the J segment 4 bases; nucleotides outside the gene matches: 12. Germline V gene data show CDR1 as LGHNA and CDR2 as YNFKEQ. The CDR3 reads CASSQEQLAQAYEQYF. The CDR3 bases are TGTGCCAGCAGCCAGGAGCAACTAGCGCAGGCTTACGAGCAGTACTTC.

In its sample, this clone was seen a few times. The genes are TRBV4-1 and TRBJ1-2; 7 nucleotides line up with TRBD1. V lost 1 base, J lost 7 bases, and 9 bases stayed unmatched. Germline CDR1 and CDR2: MGHRA and YSYEKL. The CDR3 totals 15 residues. CDR3 region: CASSQVGRGQLGYTF. The CDR3 DNA is TGCGCCAGCAGCCAAGTGGGAAGGGGGCAGCTTGGCTACACCTTC.

This chain links TRBV3-1 (or the pseudogene TRBV3-2) with TRBJ1-2, with 8 bases matching TRBD1. CDR3 length: 14 amino acids. With V trimmed by 4 bases and J by 7 bases, 8 bases remained unmatched. Per the germline V gene, CDR1 is LGHDT and CDR2 is YNNKEL (reference sequence). This chain's CDR3 is CASSPRTGTSGYTF. CDR3 coding DNA: TGTGCCAGCAGCCCCCGGACAGGGACCTCTGGCTACACCTTC.

This clone was observed a handful of times. The gene calls are TRBV11-2 and TRBJ2-5; D uncertain. The CDR3 contains 12 residues. CDR1 is SGHAT and CDR2 is FQNNGV in the germline V gene. Trimming took 2 bases from V and 5 from J, leaving 6 bases between them. The CDR3 DNA sequence: TGTGCCAGCAGCTTATCTAGGGAGACCCAGTACTTC. It yields the protein CASSLSRETQYF.

The V and J genes are TRBV7-9 and TRBJ1-1, with 7 positions matching TRBD1. The CDR3 covers 13 residues. V lost 5 bases to trimming and J lost 5 bases; unmatched junction nucleotides: 5. Germline V gene data show CDR1 as SEHNR and CDR2 as FQNEAQ (reference sequence). The CDR3 loop reads CASSLGQITEAFF. As DNA, the CDR3 is TGTGCCAGCAGCCTGGGACAGATAACTGAAGCTTTCTTT.

The V gene is TRBV5-1, the J gene TRBJ2-1; the match to TRBD1 covers 10 bases. The CDR3 length is 14 residues. Unmatched junction bases numbered 6, after V lost 5 bases and J lost 7 bases. Germline V gene data show CDR1 as SGHRS and CDR2 as YFSETQ. DNA of the CDR3: TGCGCCAGCAGGCGACAGGGGGCGCCAAATGAGCAGTTCTTC. It translates to CASRRQGAPNEQFF.

The gene calls are TRBV5-1 and TRBJ2-7; 15 nucleotides align to TRBD2. Germline V gene lookup returns CDR1 SGHRS and CDR2 YFSETQ. The CDR3 has 16 residues. With V trimmed by 3 bases and J by 5 bases, 6 bases remained unmatched. The CDR3 protein is CASSSGTSGRINEQYF. The CDR3 DNA reads TGCGCCAGCAGCTCTGGGACTAGCGGGAGGATCAACGAGCAGTACTTC.

This chain joins TRBV3-1 (or the pseudogene TRBV3-2) and TRBJ1-5; 10 nucleotides agree with TRBD1. The CDR3 has 17 residues. Germline values: CDR1 LGHDT, CDR2 YNNKEL (reference sequence). J was trimmed by 3 bases and V by 3 bases; bases with no gene match: 8. Here the CDR3 reads CASSHTSGTGDNQPQHF. The CDR3 DNA is TGTGCCAGCAGCCATACGAGCGGGACAGGGGACAATCAGCCCCAGCATTTT.

The V gene is TRBV5-4, the J gene TRBJ2-5; D is uncertain. CDR3 length: 13 residues. CDR1 and CDR2 from the germline V gene are SGHNT and YYREEE (reference sequence). Trimming took off 4 bases at V and 2 bases at J, with 9 bases between the two ends. Here the CDR3 reads CASSQTNQETQYF. The CDR3 nucleotides are TGTGCCAGCAGCCAGACAAATCAAGAGACCCAGTACTTC.

The V and J genes are TRBV28 and TRBJ1-1; no clear D gene. Germline V CDR1 and CDR2: MDHEN, SYDVKM. The CDR3 is made up of 16 amino acids. V was shortened by 6 bases and J by 1 base, with 18 bases between the two germline ends. CDR3 protein: CASSNLGREANTEAFF. Written as DNA, the CDR3 is TGTGCCAGCAGCAATCTAGGACGGGAGGCGAACACTGAAGCTTTCTTT.

The CDR3 region is CATDRQGQEEAGSPNEQFF. CDR3 nucleotides: TGTGCCACCGATCGGCAGGGACAGGAGGAGGCTGGGTCCCCAAATGAGCAGTTCTTC. The V call is TRBV7-9, the J call TRBJ2-1, with 8 positions matching TRBD1. The V gene's germline CDR1 is SEHNR and CDR2 FQNEAQ (reference sequence). J was trimmed by 7 bases and V by 10 bases; bases with no gene match: 27. The CDR3 extends over 19 amino acids.

The rearrangement uses TRBV11-2 and TRBJ2-1; 12 bases are shared with TRBD2. Germline values: CDR1 SGHAT, CDR2 FQNNGV. This CDR3 has 16 residues. The V segment lost 3 bases and the J segment 7 bases; nucleotides outside the gene matches: 7. The chain's CDR3 is CASSFWTSGIVNEQFF. DNA for the CDR3: TGTGCCAGCAGCTTTTGGACTAGCGGGATTGTAAATGAGCAGTTCTTC. Together with reference TRBV11-2 and TRBJ2-1, the CDR3 gives the full variable domain: EAGVAQSPRYKIIEKRQSVAFWCNPISGHATLYWYQQILGQGPKLLIQFQNNGVVDDSQLPKDRFSAERLKGVDSTLKIQPAKLEDSAVYLCASSFWTSGIVNEQFFGPGTRLTVL.

This clone appeared a few times. The germline gene is not matched at one end of the junction; a read error may be the cause. The chain carries TRBV11-2 and TRBJ1-5, with TRBD1 matching 11 bases. The CDR3 spans 13 residues. Germline-derived CDR1 and CDR2 are SGHAT and FQNNGV. CDR3 bases: TGCTTGTGGGACAGGGGGTCTAATCAGCCCCAGCATTTT. Residues: CLWDRGSNQPQHF.

About this clone itself: The sample has other DNA sequences that encode this CDR3 too. The chain links TRBV7-9 to TRBJ2-7; 8 nucleotides align to TRBD1. V was clipped by 4 bases and J by 1 base; unmatched bases: 6. Germline V gives CDR1 SEHNR, CDR2 FQNEAQ (reference sequence). The CDR3 loop spans 15 amino acids. The CDR3 is CASSSGQGRSYEQYF. CDR3 nucleotides: TGTGCCAGCAGCTCTGGACAGGGAAGATCCTACGAGCAGTACTTC.

V usage is TRBV7-3 and J usage is TRBJ2-1; D possibly corresponds to TRBD2 (6 bases). The CDR3 runs 15 residues. Germline values: CDR1 SGHTA, CDR2 FQGTGA. V was shortened by 2 bases and J by 3 bases, with 11 bases between the two germline ends. CDR3 region: CASSLGRDLYNEQFF. CDR3 DNA sequence: TGTGCCAGCAGCTTAGGGCGGGACCTCTACAATGAGCAGTTCTTC.

This clone was detected once. The V gene is TRBV4-3, the J gene TRBJ2-1; 8 bases map to TRBD2. CDR3 size: 16 residues. Per germline, CDR1 LGHNA and CDR2 YSLEER. V lost 1 base to trimming and J lost 4 bases; unmatched junction nucleotides: 6. The CDR3 sequence is CASSQGTGLGYNEQFF. The CDR3, as DNA: TGCGCCAGCAGCCAAGGCACGGGACTAGGGTACAATGAGCAGTTCTTC.

This chain uses TRBV2 with TRBJ1-4; 10 bases are shared with TRBD1. V dropped 6 bases and J dropped 8; count of bases not matched to a gene: 6. The CDR3 has 14 amino acids. From germline, CDR1 is SNHLY and CDR2 FYNNEI. The CDR3 sequence is CASSTGTGAEKLFF. Here the CDR3 DNA reads TGTGCCAGCAGCACCGGGACAGGGGCAGAAAAACTGTTTTTT.